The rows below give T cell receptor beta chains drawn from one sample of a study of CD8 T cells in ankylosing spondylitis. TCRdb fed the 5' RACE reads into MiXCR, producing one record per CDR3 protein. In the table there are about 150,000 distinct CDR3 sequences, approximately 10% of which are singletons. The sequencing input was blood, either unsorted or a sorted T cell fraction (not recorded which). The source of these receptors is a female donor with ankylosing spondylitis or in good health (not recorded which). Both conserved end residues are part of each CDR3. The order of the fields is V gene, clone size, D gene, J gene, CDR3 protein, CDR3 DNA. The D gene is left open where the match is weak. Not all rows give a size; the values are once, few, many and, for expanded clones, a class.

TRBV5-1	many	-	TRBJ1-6	CASSFGTDSPLHF	TGCGCCAGCAGCTTCGGTACAGATTCACCCCTCCACTTT
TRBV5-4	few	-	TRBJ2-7	CASSPYPYEQYF	TGTGCCAGCAGCCCCTACCCCTACGAGCAGTACTTC
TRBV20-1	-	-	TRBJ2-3	CSAKIFGAHPDTQYF	TGCAGTGCTAAAATTTTCGGGGCTCATCCAGATACGCAGTATTTT
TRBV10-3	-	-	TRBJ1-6	CAISELGDNRSPLHF	TGTGCCATCAGCGAGCTGGGGGACAATCGATCACCCCTCCACTTT
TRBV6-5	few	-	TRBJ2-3	CASSYSAWDTQYF	TGTGCCAGCAGTTACTCGGCCTGGGATACGCAGTATTTT
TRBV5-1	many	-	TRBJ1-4	CASSFSNEKLFF	TGCGCCAGCAGCTTCAGTAATGAAAAACTGTTTTTT
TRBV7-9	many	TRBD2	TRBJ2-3	CASSVLAGSTDTQYF	TGTGCCAGCAGCGTACTAGCGGGGAGCACAGATACGCAGTATTTT
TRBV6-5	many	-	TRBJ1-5	CASSYAGKNQPQHF	TGTGCCAGCAGTTACGCGGGAAAGAATCAGCCCCAGCATTTT
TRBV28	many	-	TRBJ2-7	CASTPTLSYEQYF	TGTGCCAGCACCCCGACACTGAGCTACGAGCAGTACTTC
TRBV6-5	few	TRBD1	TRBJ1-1	CASSYRTGYEAFF	TGTGCCAGCAGTTATCGGACAGGGTACGAAGCTTTCTTT
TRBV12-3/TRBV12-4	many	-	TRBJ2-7	CASSFWGETYEQYF	TGTGCCAGCAGTTTTTGGGGGGAAACCTACGAGCAGTACTTC
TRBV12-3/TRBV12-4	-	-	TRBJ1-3	CATSFGSLSGNTIYF	TGTGCCACCAGCTTCGGCAGCCTCTCTGGAAACACCATATATTTT
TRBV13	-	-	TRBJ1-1	CASSRTGTRGTEAFF	TGTGCCAGCAGCCGTACAGGAACTAGGGGGACTGAAGCTTTCTTT
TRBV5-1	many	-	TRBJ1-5	CASSRDTDQPQHF	TGCGCCAGCAGTCGGGACACAGATCAGCCCCAGCATTTT
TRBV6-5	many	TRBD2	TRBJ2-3	CASSLPPPGSGEDTQYF	TGTGCCAGCAGTTTACCTCCCCCTGGGAGCGGGGAAGATACGCAGTATTTT
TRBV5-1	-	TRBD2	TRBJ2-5	CASSSSGGFQETQYF	TGCGCCAGCAGCTCCTCGGGGGGGTTCCAAGAGACCCAGTACTTC
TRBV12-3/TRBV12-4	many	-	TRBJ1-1	CASSYRVNAEAFF	TGTGCCAGCAGTTATCGGGTGAACGCTGAAGCTTTCTTT
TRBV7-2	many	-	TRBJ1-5	CASSLVREQPQHF	TGTGCCAGCAGCTTAGTACGGGAGCAGCCCCAGCATTTT
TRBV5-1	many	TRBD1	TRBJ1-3	CASSLARRQGSAGNTIYF	TGCGCCAGCAGCTTGGCCCGGAGACAGGGGTCCGCTGGAAACACCATATATTTT
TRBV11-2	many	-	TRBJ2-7	CASSLAGSNEQYF	TGTGCCAGCAGCTTAGCGGGTAGTAACGAGCAGTACTTC